The sequence of this T cell receptor (beta chain) was determined in a study of T cell responses to AZD1222 COVID-19 vaccine. Clones were sequenced by immunoSEQ multiplex PCR, and TCRdb holds only the in-frame ones, with some missing. The sample lists 100,000 to 120,000 clones; approximately 90% were seen once. With 5 bases removed from V and 4 bases from J, the gap between germline ends came to 17 bases. The CDR3 is 15 amino acids. Germline V gene data show CDR1 as SEHNR and CDR2 as FQNEAQ (reference sequence). Details on this clone: No antigen is known for it.

The study, taken as a whole, reports: Unmutated variant regions reportedly attract nearly half of all spike-specific TCRs. Repertoires were sampled only after the peak T cell response. Donors in the cohort were predominantly white British and more often female, and clonal diversity was possibly underestimated.

The chain recombines TRBV7-9 with TRBJ1-1, with D perhaps TRBD1 (5 bases). The sample in question was peripheral blood, obtained 28 days after the second AZD1222 dose. This sequence originates from an adult who received the AZD1222 COVID-19 vaccine. CDR3: CASSRSEGRGTEAFF. CDR3 nucleotides: TGTGCCAGCAGCCGTTCGGAGGGGCGAGGCACTGAAGCTTTCTTT.